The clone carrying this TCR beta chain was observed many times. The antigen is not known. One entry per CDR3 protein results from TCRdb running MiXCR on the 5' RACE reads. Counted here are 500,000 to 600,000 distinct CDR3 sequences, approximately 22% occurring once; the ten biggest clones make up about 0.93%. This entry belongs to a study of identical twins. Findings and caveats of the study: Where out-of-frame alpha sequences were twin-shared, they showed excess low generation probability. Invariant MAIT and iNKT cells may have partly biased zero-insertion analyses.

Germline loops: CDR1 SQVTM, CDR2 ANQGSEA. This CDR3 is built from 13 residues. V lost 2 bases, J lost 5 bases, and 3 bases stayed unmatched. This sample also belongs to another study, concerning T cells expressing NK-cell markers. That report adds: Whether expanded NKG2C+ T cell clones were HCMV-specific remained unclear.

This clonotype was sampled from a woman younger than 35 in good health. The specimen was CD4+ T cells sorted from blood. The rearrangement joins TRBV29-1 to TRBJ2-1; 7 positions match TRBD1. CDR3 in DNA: TGCAGCGTTGAACGGACAGGACACAATGAGCAGTTCTTC. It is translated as CSVERTGHNEQFF.